Listed below are T cell receptor beta chains from one sample, sequenced in a study of T cell changes during pregnancy in multiple sclerosis. This table comes from immunoSEQ multiplex PCR, and its TCRdb copy is limited to in-frame clones, with some not included. This table holds some 22,000 clones, about 87% found once. Material: CD4+ T cells from peripheral blood mononuclear cells, obtained in the second trimester of pregnancy. The receptors originated from a female donor in good health, enrolled as a control in a pregnancy study. The conserved cysteine and the conserved F or W are not part of the CDR3 here. Clone sizes are given selectively: once, few, many, or a class where the clone is expanded.

v_gene	j_gene	abundance	CDR3aa
TRBV6-6	TRBJ2-1	NA	ASSYSEGPREQF
TRBV27	TRBJ2-1	NA	ASSFLAQEQF
TRBV7-9	TRBJ2-7	NA	ASSRAGGSYEQY
TRBV5-4	TRBJ2-1	NA	ASSQGAGEQF
TRBV6-5	TRBJ1-1	NA	ASSYSPGQGSEAF
TRBV7-9	TRBJ2-5	NA	ASSRDRGRGEETQY
TRBV10-1	TRBJ2-1	NA	ASSEWRGGEQF
TRBV11-2	TRBJ2-3	NA	ASSPYPTGLGDTQY
TRBV5-1	TRBJ1-6	NA	ASRLDRAASPLH
TRBV5-6	TRBJ2-1	NA	ASTVLGRSRDNEQF
TRBV21-1	TRBJ1-5	once	ASSKGDRGEDNQPQH
TRBV6-1	TRBJ1-2	NA	ASSEPADYGYT
TRBV5-1	TRBJ2-1	once	ASSLTGQISYNEQF
TRBV6-6	TRBJ1-6	once	ASKMTGGESPLH
TRBV2	TRBJ2-2	NA	ASRDRGGAGELF
TRBV7-2	TRBJ1-1	once	ASIPTDRARDTEAF
TRBV7-2	TRBJ2-3	NA	ASSLGGSGGTDTQY
TRBV20-1	TRBJ1-2	NA	SAQDSGYT
TRBV6-6	TRBJ2-3	NA	ASSVETDSDRQY
TRBV5-1	TRBJ2-2	NA	ASSISTTGELF
TRBV29-1	TRBJ1-4	NA	SVGDSYNEKLF
TRBV2	TRBJ2-1	NA	ASSEWAGAYNEQF
TRBV28	TRBJ1-6	NA	ASSTHRDRDSPLH
TRBV6-4	TRBJ2-5	NA	ASSALLAGGGETQY
TRBV4-1	TRBJ2-1	NA	ASSQDSPRNEQF
TRBV5-6	TRBJ2-7	NA	ASSLDSPLETYEQY
TRBV29-1	TRBJ1-4	NA	SAPGQSQETNEKLF
TRBV6-5	TRBJ2-7	NA	ASSYRGHHEQY
TRBV30	TRBJ1-4	NA	AWSVIGDRVNEKLF
TRBV2	TRBJ1-3	NA	ASSEAGQVGNTIY
TRBV7-8	TRBJ2-5	NA	ASSLALAGPPTQY
TRBV27	TRBJ2-3	NA	ASNWGGPGDTQY
TRBV10-3	TRBJ2-3	once	ATQDRVGTDTQY
TRBV29-1	TRBJ1-2	NA	SVDPPDRAFNYGYT
TRBV10-3	TRBJ1-1	NA	AISPGEEVNGEAF
TRBV4-3	TRBJ2-2	NA	ASSQASGGANTGELF
TRBV7-9	TRBJ2-5	NA	ASSSYRGPPETQY
TRBV2	TRBJ1-5	NA	ASVWASNQPQH
TRBV5-4	TRBJ1-2	NA	ASSLGVGDRDYGYT
TRBV15	TRBJ1-1	few	ATSGADWNTEAF
TRBV7-7	TRBJ2-5	NA	ASSPTGTSVETQY
TRBV11-2	TRBJ2-7	NA	ASSPAGQPLSLQEQY
TRBV19	TRBJ2-7	NA	ASSIEGTGVISYEQY
TRBV11-2	TRBJ1-2	NA	ASSLSDRGPVGYT
TRBV14	TRBJ1-1	NA	ASRLQGTGTEAF
TRBV4-1	TRBJ1-4	NA	ASSQLQGQNEKLF
TRBV6-5	TRBJ1-1	NA	ASSYQGTTEAF
TRBV6-1	TRBJ2-1	NA	ASSEVQYNEQF
TRBV9	TRBJ2-1	NA	ASSELAGLYNEQF
TRBV2	TRBJ1-2	NA	ASSPPQGYYGYT
TRBV19	TRBJ2-7	NA	ASSLTGRESYEQY
TRBV7-9	TRBJ1-3	NA	ASSFQGNTIY
TRBV9	TRBJ1-1	NA	ASSLHDRAGGAF
TRBV7-9	TRBJ1-1	NA	ASSLDSGRAEAF
TRBV7-6	TRBJ2-6	NA	ASSLGGGGGANVLT
TRBV7-9	TRBJ1-2	NA	ASSANGWGDGGYT
TRBV7-2	TRBJ2-7	NA	ASSLGGARYEQY
TRBV7-8	TRBJ2-5	NA	ASSPRRLEETQY
TRBV30	TRBJ1-5	NA	AWSGGIPKPQH